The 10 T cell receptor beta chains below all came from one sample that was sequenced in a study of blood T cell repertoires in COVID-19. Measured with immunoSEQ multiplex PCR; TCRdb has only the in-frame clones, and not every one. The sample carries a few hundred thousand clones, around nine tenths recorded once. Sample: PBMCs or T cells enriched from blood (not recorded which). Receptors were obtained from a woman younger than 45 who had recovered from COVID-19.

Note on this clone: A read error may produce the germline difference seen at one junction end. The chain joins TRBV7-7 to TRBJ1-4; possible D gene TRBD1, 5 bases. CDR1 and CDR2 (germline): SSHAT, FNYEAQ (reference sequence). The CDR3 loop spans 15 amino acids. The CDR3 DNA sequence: TGTGCTAGCAGCGCCACTTCAGGGTCTAATGAAAAACTGTTTTTT. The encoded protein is CASSATSGSNEKLFF.

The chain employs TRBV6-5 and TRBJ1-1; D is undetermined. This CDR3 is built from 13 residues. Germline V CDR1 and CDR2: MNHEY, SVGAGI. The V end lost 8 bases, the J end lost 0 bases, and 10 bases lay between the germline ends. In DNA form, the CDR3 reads TGTGCCAGCCTCGAGGCGATGAACACTGAAGCTTTCTTT. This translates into CASLEAMNTEAFF.

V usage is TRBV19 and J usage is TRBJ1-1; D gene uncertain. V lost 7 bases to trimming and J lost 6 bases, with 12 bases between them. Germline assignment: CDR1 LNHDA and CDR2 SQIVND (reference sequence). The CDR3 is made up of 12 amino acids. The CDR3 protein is CASTLGGAEAFF. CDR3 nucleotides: TGTGCCAGTACCCTAGGTGGCGCTGAAGCTTTCTTT. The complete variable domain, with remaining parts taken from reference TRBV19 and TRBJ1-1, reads DGGITQSPKYLFRKEGQNVTLSCEQNLNHDAMYWYRQDPGQGLRLIYYSQIVNDFQKGDIAEGYSVSREKKESFPLTVTSAQKNPTAFYLCASTLGGAEAFFGQGTRLTVV.

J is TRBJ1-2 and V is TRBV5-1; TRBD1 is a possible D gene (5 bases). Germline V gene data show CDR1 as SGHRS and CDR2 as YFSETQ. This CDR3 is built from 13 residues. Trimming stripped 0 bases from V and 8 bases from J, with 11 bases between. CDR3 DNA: TGCGCCAGCAGCTTGGTACAGGATCGGGGCTACACCTTC. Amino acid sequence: CASSLVQDRGYTF.

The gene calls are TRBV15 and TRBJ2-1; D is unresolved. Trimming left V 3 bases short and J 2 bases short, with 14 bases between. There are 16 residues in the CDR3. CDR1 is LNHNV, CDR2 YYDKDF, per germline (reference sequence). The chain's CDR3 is CATSRGREAPYNEQFF. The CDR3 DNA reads TGTGCCACCAGCAGGGGTCGCGAGGCCCCCTACAATGAGCAGTTCTTC.

CDR3 in amino acids: CAAESGEQRGYTF. DNA of the CDR3: TGTGCCGCCGAAAGCGGGGAGCAGAGGGGCTACACCTTC. The chain couples TRBV19 to TRBJ1-2, with unresolved D. V lost 11 bases to trimming and J lost 8 bases, with 21 bases between them. The CDR3 sequence is 13 residues long. The germline V gene has CDR1 LNHDA and CDR2 SQIVND (reference sequence).

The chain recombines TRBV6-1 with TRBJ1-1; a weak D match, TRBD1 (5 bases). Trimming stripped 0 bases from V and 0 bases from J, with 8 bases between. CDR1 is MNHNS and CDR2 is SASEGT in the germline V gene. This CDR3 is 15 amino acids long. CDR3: CASSEARGLNTEAFF. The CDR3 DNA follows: TGTGCCAGCAGTGAAGCGCGGGGCTTGAACACTGAAGCTTTCTTT.

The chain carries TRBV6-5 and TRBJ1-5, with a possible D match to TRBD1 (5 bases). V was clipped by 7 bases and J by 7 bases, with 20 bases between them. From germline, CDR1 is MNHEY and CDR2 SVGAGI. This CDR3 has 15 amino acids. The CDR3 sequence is CASNLSGGGLQPQHF. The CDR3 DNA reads TGTGCCAGCAACCTCTCGGGCGGGGGGTTACAGCCCCAGCATTTT.

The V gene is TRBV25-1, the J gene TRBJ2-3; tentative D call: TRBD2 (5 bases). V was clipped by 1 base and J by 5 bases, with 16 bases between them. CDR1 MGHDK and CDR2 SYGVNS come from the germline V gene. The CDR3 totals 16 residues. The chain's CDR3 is CASSESVLGGGDTQYF. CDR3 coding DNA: TGTGCCAGCAGTGAATCGGTTTTGGGTGGAGGAGATACGCAGTATTTT.

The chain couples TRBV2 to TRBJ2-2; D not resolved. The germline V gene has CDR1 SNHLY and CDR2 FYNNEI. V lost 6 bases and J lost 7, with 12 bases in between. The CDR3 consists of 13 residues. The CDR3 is CASSENLYGELFF. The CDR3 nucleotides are TGTGCCAGCAGCGAAAACCTCTACGGGGAGCTGTTTTTT.